This entry is about one T cell receptor (beta chain). Its cognate antigen is unknown. The CDR3 consists of 16 residues. The data were taken from a study of cytomegalovirus exposure and HLA in healthy donors. Study summary: Earlier, almost 120 million unique TCR beta sequences were recovered from roughly 180 million T cells by an analysis. The study, taken as a whole, reports: Across HLA loci, a later analysis found differing TCR association rates, with DRB1 most and HLA-C fewest.

The PCR employed 60 Vbeta primers together with 13 Jbeta primers. The method was immunoSEQ multiplex PCR; TCRdb's version includes in-frame clones alone and lacks a portion of them. The sample has about 130,000 clones, roughly 69% seen once; the top ten hold about 3.1%. The specimen was PBMCs. The TCR sequence derives from a human donor in good health. The V gene is TRBV21-1, the J gene TRBJ2-7; the listed D gene, TRBD2, was not tested against the DNA. TRBV21-1 is a known pseudogene. CDR3 protein: CASSPPRVQGGYEQYF. Here the CDR3 DNA reads TGTGCCAGCAGCCCTCCCCGGGTGCAGGGAGGCTACGAGCAGTACTTC.